This entry features one T cell receptor (beta chain) sequence. Its antigen is as yet unknown. This record comes from a study of T cells after yellow fever vaccination. Study information: Where fractions had low cell numbers, libraries were prepared from them with the SMART-Seq v4 Ultra Low Input RNA kit. Regarding the study as a whole: It was a weaker secondary response, yet one that peaked faster, at day 5 versus 15.

V shed 3 bases and J shed 5 bases, with 11 bases lying between them. The length of the CDR3 is 14 residues. Per germline, CDR1 DFQATT and CDR2 SNEGSKA (reference sequence). As TCR cDNA was made by 5'RACE template switching, a universal primer site and UMIs were added. TCRdb passed the 5' RACE reads through MiXCR, listing each CDR3 protein once. This table has 300,000 or so distinct CDR3 sequences, around 8.1% appearing once. The TCR originated in a man aged 18 to 29 who received the YFV17D yellow fever vaccine. The J gene is TRBJ1-6, the V gene TRBV20-1; possibly TRBD1 for D (5 bases). The starting material was PBMCs, obtained about 49 days after the first yellow fever vaccination. This chain's CDR3 is CSASSGIDNSPLHF. For the CDR3, the DNA is TGCAGTGCTAGTTCAGGGATAGATAATTCACCCCTCCACTTT.